This is a list of T cell receptor beta chains from one sample in a study of T-cell reconstitution after alpha-beta-depleted transplantation in children. TCRdb reprocessed the PCR reads via MiXCR and lists one record per CDR3 protein. The repertoire holds some 490,000 distinct CDR3 sequences, with around an eighth as singletons. The sample in question was PBMCs from the stem cell graft donor, obtained from the stem cell graft. All receptors come from a human donor who donated a stem cell graft to a child with combined immunodeficiency. CDR3s include the opening cysteine and the closing phenylalanine or tryptophan. D genes are given only for firm matches. Only part of the rows carry a size: once, few, many, or a class if the clone is expanded.

clone_size,j_call,d_call,v_call,cdr3_aa,cdr3_nt
NA,TRBJ1-2,NA,TRBV4-3,CASSQDSVTANYGYTF,TGCGCCAGCAGCCAAGATAGCGTTACAGCTAACTATGGCTACACCTTC
few,TRBJ2-1,TRBD2,TRBV29-1,CSVHAGTSGYNEQFF,TGCAGCGTTCATGCCGGGACTAGCGGATACAATGAGCAGTTCTTC
many,TRBJ2-7,TRBD2,TRBV12-3/TRBV12-4,CASSLVGGPYEQYF,TGTGCCAGCAGTTTAGTGGGAGGGCCTTACGAGCAGTACTTC
NA,TRBJ2-5,TRBD2,TRBV7-2,CASSDPSGVILAQYF,TGTGCCAGCAGTGATCCTAGCGGGGTTATCTTGGCCCAGTACTTC
few,TRBJ2-7,NA,TRBV12-3/TRBV12-4,CASSPTGVGYPYF,TGTGCCAGCAGTCCAACGGGGGTGGGCTACCCGTACTTC
NA,TRBJ2-5,TRBD2,TRBV9,CASSVGLRETSGETQYF,TGTGCCAGCAGCGTAGGTCTCAGGGAAACTAGCGGGGAGACCCAGTACTTC
NA,TRBJ2-7,TRBD1,TRBV4-2,CASSPRPRYRGNYEQYF,TGTGCCAGCAGCCCCCGCCCGAGGTACAGGGGGAACTACGAGCAGTACTTC
NA,TRBJ1-1,TRBD1,TRBV29-1,CSVPGQLNTEAFF,TGCAGCGTCCCGGGACAGCTGAACACTGAAGCTTTCTTT
NA,TRBJ1-6,NA,TRBV6-5,CASSYSTGGATSPLHF,TGTGCCAGCAGTTACTCGACCGGTGGAGCGACGTCACCCCTCCACTTT
NA,TRBJ2-3,NA,TRBV7-6,CASSLDWGDTDTQYF,TGTGCCAGCAGCTTAGACTGGGGGGACACAGATACGCAGTATTTT
NA,TRBJ2-7,NA,TRBV7-9,CASSLGRARLEQYF,TGTGCCAGCAGCTTAGGGAGGGCCCGCTTGGAGCAGTACTTC
medium-sized,TRBJ2-5,NA,TRBV7-9,CASSLSGAGETQYF,TGTGCCAGCAGCTTATCAGGGGCCGGGGAGACCCAGTACTTC
many,TRBJ1-1,NA,TRBV30,CAWSRQNTEAFF,TGTGCCTGGAGTCGTCAGAACACTGAAGCTTTCTTT
NA,TRBJ2-2,TRBD2,TRBV29-1,CSVISGRALGGELFF,TGCAGCGTAATTAGCGGGAGGGCCCTCGGCGGGGAGCTGTTTTTT
many,TRBJ1-5,NA,TRBV12-3/TRBV12-4,CASSLFRENQPQHF,TGTGCCAGCAGTTTGTTCAGGGAAAATCAGCCCCAGCATTTT
NA,TRBJ2-7,TRBD1,TRBV5-1,CASSKGQGAYEQYF,TGCGCCAGCAGCAAGGGACAGGGGGCCTACGAGCAGTACTTC
few,TRBJ1-4,NA,TRBV7-8,CASSPARNRQSNEKLFF,TGTGCCAGCAGCCCCGCCCGTAACAGGCAGTCTAATGAAAAACTGTTTTTT
NA,TRBJ2-3,NA,TRBV7-2,CASSRQFTTDTQYF,TGTGCCAGCAGCCGACAGTTTACCACAGATACGCAGTATTTT
NA,TRBJ2-1,TRBD2,TRBV20-1,CSYPGTLAGGKNEQFF,TGCAGTTACCCCGGCACACTAGCGGGAGGGAAAAATGAGCAGTTCTTC
many,TRBJ1-1,NA,TRBV12-3/TRBV12-4,CASSLAAGWTEAFF,TGTGCCAGCAGTTTAGCGGCAGGGTGGACTGAAGCTTTCTTT
few,TRBJ1-2,NA,TRBV29-1,CSGDPLGTLYGYTF,TGCAGCGGCGACCCGCTGGGGACACTCTATGGCTACACCTTC
NA,TRBJ2-1,TRBD1,TRBV11-3,CASSPRGPAAYNEQFF,TGTGCCAGCAGCCCAAGGGGGCCCGCCGCCTACAATGAGCAGTTCTTC
many,TRBJ2-7,NA,TRBV28,CASRITEGEQYF,TGTGCCAGCAGGATTACAGAGGGCGAGCAGTACTTC
few,TRBJ1-4,TRBD1,TRBV10-3,CAISESRAGQGNEKLFF,TGTGCCATCAGTGAGTCCCGGGCCGGACAGGGGAATGAAAAACTGTTTTTT
many,TRBJ2-3,NA,TRBV7-9,CASSSPGTDTDTQYF,TGTGCCAGCAGCTCGCCCGGGACTGACACAGATACGCAGTATTTT
NA,TRBJ2-5,TRBD2,TRBV5-4,CASSPPGLAGLQETQYF,TGTGCCAGCAGCCCACCCGGACTAGCGGGGCTACAAGAGACCCAGTACTTC
NA,TRBJ2-6,NA,TRBV7-9,CASLRTSGANVLTF,TGTGCCAGCCTGCGCACCTCTGGGGCCAACGTCCTGACTTTC
NA,TRBJ2-1,TRBD1,TRBV15,CATSRDTGTGSYNEQFF,TGTGCCACCAGCAGAGATACCGGGACAGGGAGCTACAATGAGCAGTTCTTC
few,TRBJ2-2,NA,TRBV29-1,CSVEEGPVSRELFF,TGCAGCGTTGAGGAGGGGCCGGTCTCCCGGGAGCTGTTTTTT
few,TRBJ2-1,TRBD2,TRBV7-2,CASSLVWAGGRNEQFF,TGTGCCAGCAGCTTAGTGTGGGCGGGGGGGCGTAATGAGCAGTTCTTC
many,TRBJ2-3,NA,TRBV7-6,CASSLVPRQASTDTQYF,TGTGCCAGCAGCTTAGTGCCCCGGCAGGCGAGCACAGATACGCAGTATTTT
few,TRBJ2-2,NA,TRBV6-4,CASSDSRHSAGELFF,TGTGCCAGCAGTGACTCCAGACACTCCGCCGGGGAGCTGTTTTTT
few,TRBJ2-7,TRBD2,TRBV6-1,CASSIGVGRINEQYF,TGTGCCAGCAGTATCGGGGTCGGGAGGATAAACGAGCAGTACTTC
medium-sized,TRBJ1-1,NA,TRBV12-3/TRBV12-4,CASSLGPNTEAFF,TGTGCCAGCAGTTTAGGACCGAACACTGAAGCTTTCTTT
few,TRBJ2-3,NA,TRBV7-2,CASSSFRADTQYF,TGTGCCAGCAGCTCCTTCCGGGCCGATACGCAGTATTTT
NA,TRBJ2-1,NA,TRBV4-3,CASSQLAGYNEQFF,TGCGCCAGCAGCCAACTCGCGGGATACAATGAGCAGTTCTTC
few,TRBJ2-1,TRBD1,TRBV9,CASSPRDRSSYNEQFF,TGTGCCAGCAGCCCTCGGGACAGAAGCTCCTACAATGAGCAGTTCTTC
many,TRBJ1-1,NA,TRBV5-1,CASSLNTPGTEAFF,TGCGCCAGCAGCTTGAACACGCCGGGGACTGAAGCTTTCTTT
NA,TRBJ2-4,NA,TRBV4-2,CASSQEGEAKNIQYF,TGTGCCAGCAGCCAAGAGGGCGAAGCCAAAAACATTCAGTACTTC